This TCR beta chain comes out of a study of blood T cells in healthy people across ages. General study findings and limits: PBMC samples, being unsorted, prevented any conclusive comparison of naive and antigen-experienced cells. Older age went with lower TCR beta diversity per million T cells, in a roughly linear way.

This clonotype was recorded once. Its matching antigen is unknown. Primers used in a second PCR of roughly 7 to 12 cycles were a sample-barcoded 5' primer and a J-beta primer mix. Each sample yielded at least 3 million CDR3-containing paired-end reads. TCRdb passed the 5' RACE reads through MiXCR, listing each CDR3 protein once. The sample has approximately 800,000 distinct CDR3 sequences, about 42% seen once. Germline assignment: CDR1 SGDLS and CDR2 YYNGEE. CDR3 length: 15 amino acids. V gave up 0 bases and J gave up 10 bases, with 16 bases separating them. Sequenced sample: blood. The rearrangement joins TRBV9 to TRBJ2-2; D is unclear. This receptor was identified in an elderly man in good health. CDR3 in DNA: TGTGCCAGCAGCGTAGGAGGTCGGCGGTACGAGGAGCTGTTTTTT. This sequence encodes CASSVGGRRYEELFF.